These 31 T cell receptor beta chains were all obtained from the same sample, sequenced in a study of cytomegalovirus exposure and HLA in healthy donors (dated by TCRdb to 2016 to 2017). Receptor amplification or capture employed the immunoSEQ multiplex PCR assay. Not all clones reach the TCRdb copy of this immuneACCESS table, which keeps in-frame sequences only. Checked studies attribute under half of the gap to unresolved V genes and leave the rest unexplained. This sample lists about 360,000 clones; about nine tenths were detected once. The ten largest clones capture around 0.8% of the sample. Sequencing was performed on PBMCs. The receptors derive from a woman aged 18 to 35 in good health and CMV-seronegative.

The CDR3 bases are TGTGCCAGCAAGTGGACATCCTCCTACGAGCAGTACTTC. Encoded protein: CASKWTSSYEQYF. This chain uses TRBV2 with TRBJ2-7; D possibly corresponds to TRBD1 (5 bases). Trimming left V 7 bases short and J 0 bases short, with 10 bases between. Germline V CDR1 and CDR2: SNHLY, FYNNEI. CDR3 length: 13 residues.

The rearrangement uses TRBV10-1 and TRBJ2-1; D is possibly TRBD1 (6 bases). Germline V lookup: CDR1 WNHNN, CDR2 SYGVQD (reference sequence). The CDR3 totals 14 residues. V lost 9 bases and J 4 bases, leaving 16 bases between the germline ends. This CDR3 reads CASSTGTPYNEQFF. In DNA form, the CDR3 reads TGCGCCAGTTCCACAGGGACACCTTACAATGAGCAGTTCTTC.

The genes are TRBV28 and TRBJ2-1; TRBD2 matches 9 bases. Germline assignment: CDR1 MDHEN and CDR2 SYDVKM. With 2 bases clipped from V and 5 bases from J, the junction kept 4 bases outside the gene matches. There are 15 residues in the CDR3. This chain's CDR3 is CASSLIAGANNEQFF. CDR3 DNA: TGTGCCAGCAGTTTAATAGCGGGAGCCAACAATGAGCAGTTCTTC.

On this clone itself: Additional DNA sequences in this sample encode the identical CDR3. The chain employs TRBV27 and TRBJ2-1, with D uncertain. The germline V gene has CDR1 MNHEY and CDR2 SMNVEV (reference sequence). The CDR3 is made up of 13 amino acids. V dropped 2 bases and J dropped 4 bases, with 6 bases sitting between them. CDR3 amino acids: CASSLGLYNEQFF. The CDR3 region has the DNA TGTGCCAGCAGTTTAGGTCTATACAATGAGCAGTTCTTC.

The gene calls are TRBV5-1 and TRBJ1-2; tentatively, D is TRBD1 (6 bases). CDR1 is SGHRS and CDR2 is YFSETQ in the germline V gene. V was clipped by 4 bases and J by 8 bases, with 18 bases between them. The CDR3 is 14 amino acids. The CDR3 loop reads CASSTGQPSEGYTF. The CDR3 DNA reads TGCGCCAGCAGCACCGGACAGCCCTCGGAGGGCTACACCTTC. The whole variable domain, filled in from reference TRBV5-1 and TRBJ1-2, reads KAGVTQTPRYLIKTRGQQVTLSCSPISGHRSVSWYQQTPGQGLQFLFEYFSETQRNKGNFPGRFSGRQFSNSRSEMNVSTLELGDSALYLCASSTGQPSEGYTFGSGTRLTVV.

The J gene is TRBJ1-1, the V gene TRBV14; D perhaps matches TRBD1 (5 bases). V was trimmed by 4 bases and J by 10 bases, leaving 16 bases between them. The CDR3 is 13 amino acids. The germline CDR1 and CDR2 sequences are SGHDN and FVKESK. This CDR3 reads CASSPTGVLGAFF. The CDR3 bases are TGTGCCAGCAGCCCAACAGGAGTACTGGGAGCTTTCTTT.

The chain carries TRBV5-1 and TRBJ2-2, with D unclear. Trimming removed 1 base at V and 3 bases at J, with 10 bases between. The CDR3 is made up of 15 amino acids. The germline V gene encodes CDR1 SGHRS and CDR2 YFSETQ. CDR3 DNA: TGCGCCAGCAGCTTGTCCGGGTTATACACCGGGGAGCTGTTTTTT. It specifies CASSLSGLYTGELFF.

The sample holds a few counts of this clone. The genes are TRBV28 and TRBJ2-7; the D gene is possibly TRBD2 (7 bases). V was cut by 7 bases and J by 7 bases, with 17 bases left in between. CDR1 is MDHEN and CDR2 is SYDVKM in the germline V gene. The CDR3 has 13 residues. CDR3 in amino acids: CASKVGGGSEQYF. As DNA, the CDR3 is TGTGCCAGCAAAGTAGGGGGGGGTAGTGAGCAGTACTTC.

As to this clone: The same CDR3 can be traced to other DNA sequences in this sample. This chain joins TRBV2 and TRBJ1-1; D is unresolved. The CDR3 is 12 residues long. Germline lookup yields CDR1 SNHLY and CDR2 FYNNEI. V lost 6 bases and J 2 bases, leaving 7 bases between the germline ends. DNA for the CDR3: TGTGCCAGCAGAACAGTAAACACTGAAGCTTTCTTT. Protein: CASRTVNTEAFF.

This sequence joins TRBV5-1 and TRBJ2-1; TRBD2 aligns across 11 bases. With V trimmed by 0 bases and J by 7 bases, 9 bases remained unmatched. This CDR3 spans 17 amino acids. Germline lookup yields CDR1 SGHRS and CDR2 YFSETQ. The DNA of the CDR3 is TGCGCCAGCAGCTTGGTTATAGCGGGGGGGCTGGAGAATGAGCAGTTCTTC. Amino acids: CASSLVIAGGLENEQFF.

The chain links TRBV28 to TRBJ1-2; 10 nucleotides match TRBD1. The CDR3 has 16 residues. Germline CDR1 MDHEN, CDR2 SYDVKM. V was pared by 3 bases and J by 1 base, with 5 bases of the junction left unmatched. CDR3 coding DNA: TGTGCCAGCAGTTTCAGAGGGACAGGGGTTAACTATGGCTACACCTTC. Amino acids: CASSFRGTGVNYGYTF.

V gene TRBV10-2 combines with J gene TRBJ1-6; a weak D match, TRBD1 (5 bases). There are 16 residues in the CDR3. Deletions cut 6 bases from V and 4 bases from J, with 16 bases between. Per germline, CDR1 WSHSY and CDR2 SAAADI. Here the CDR3 reads CASRVDRGVYNSPLHF. CDR3 sequence (DNA): TGCGCCAGCAGGGTCGACAGAGGCGTATATAATTCACCCCTCCACTTT.

Details on this clone: The sample contains more than one DNA sequence encoding this CDR3. V usage is TRBV6-6 and J usage is TRBJ1-5; D is uncertain. CDR3 size: 14 residues. V lost 6 bases and J lost 2, with 11 bases in between. Germline-derived CDR1 and CDR2 are MNHNY and SVGAGI (reference sequence). The CDR3 DNA is TGTGCCAGCAGCCCAGGTGGTGGCAATCAGCCCCAGCATTTT. It specifies CASSPGGGNQPQHF.

This chain uses TRBV28 with TRBJ2-5; D is unclear. Trimming shortened V by 2 bases and J by 5 bases, and 12 bases separated the two germline ends. Germline V gives CDR1 MDHEN, CDR2 SYDVKM. CDR3 length: 14 residues. The CDR3 nucleotides are TGTGCCAGCAGTTTAGGCGCTAGGCGGGAGACCCAGTACTTC. Translation: CASSLGARRETQYF.

Only a few counts were recorded for this clone. The chain is built from TRBV28 and TRBJ2-2, with a possible D match to TRBD2 (6 bases). The V gene's germline CDR1 is MDHEN and CDR2 SYDVKM. The CDR3 consists of 15 residues. Trimming shortened V by 7 bases and J by 6 bases, and 18 bases separated the two germline ends. The CDR3 loop is CASTPGAPWAGELFF. The CDR3 nucleotides are TGTGCCAGCACTCCGGGAGCCCCCTGGGCCGGGGAGCTGTTTTTT.

This chain connects TRBV11-2 to TRBJ2-4; 13 positions agree with TRBD2. This CDR3 is built from 19 residues. J lost 9 bases, V lost 5 bases, and 19 bases had no gene match. Germline assignment: CDR1 SGHAT and CDR2 FQNNGV. CDR3 in amino acids: CASSLGRGLTSGGKAIQYF. In nucleotides, the CDR3 is TGTGCCAGCAGCCTTGGGAGAGGGTTGACTAGCGGGGGGAAGGCCATTCAGTACTTC. Supplemented by reference TRBV11-2 and TRBJ2-4, the full variable domain reads EAGVAQSPRYKIIEKRQSVAFWCNPISGHATLYWYQQILGQGPKLLIQFQNNGVVDDSQLPKDRFSAERLKGVDSTLKIQPAKLEDSAVYLCASSLGRGLTSGGKAIQYFGAGTRLSVL.

The chain is built from TRBV7-9 and TRBJ2-7; weak D call: TRBD2 (5 bases). Deletions cut 5 bases from V and 2 bases from J, with 16 bases between. The CDR3 sequence is 15 residues long. Germline V gene sequence: CDR1 SEHNR, CDR2 FQNEAQ (reference sequence). As DNA, the CDR3 is TGTGCCAGCAGCCCACCGCCGGGAATCGCCTACGAGCAGTACTTC. It encodes CASSPPPGIAYEQYF.

The rearrangement links TRBV5-4 to TRBJ1-4; D gene uncertain. This CDR3 region has 14 residues. The germline V gene has CDR1 SGHNT and CDR2 YYREEE (reference sequence). V lost 2 bases and J 6 bases, leaving 11 bases between the germline ends. This chain's CDR3 is CASSFGSGDEKLFF. CDR3 DNA sequence: TGTGCCAGCAGCTTCGGGAGTGGCGATGAAAAACTGTTTTTT.

The chain couples TRBV9 to TRBJ2-5; 7 bases line up with TRBD2. CDR1 SGDLS and CDR2 YYNGEE come from the germline V gene. Trimming took 4 bases from V and 2 from J; bases not matched to a gene: 8. CDR3 size: 15 residues. CDR3 amino acids: CASSPSGTLQETQYF. In DNA, the CDR3 is TGTGCCAGCAGCCCAAGCGGGACTTTACAAGAGACCCAGTACTTC.

The count of this clone is one. V is TRBV10-3 and J is TRBJ2-3; TRBD1 matches at 8 bases. The J segment lost 1 base and the V segment lost 6 bases, leaving 3 bases of the junction unmatched. Germline lookup yields CDR1 ENHRY and CDR2 SYGVKD. This CDR3 is built from 14 residues. CDR3 bases: TGTGCCATCAGGACAGGGGCCGGCACAGATACGCAGTATTTT. This translates into CAIRTGAGTDTQYF.

CDR3 loop: CSVAGGVNTEAFF. As DNA, the CDR3 is TGCAGCGTTGCGGGGGGAGTGAACACTGAAGCTTTCTTT. The chain links TRBV29-1 to TRBJ1-1; maybe TRBD1 (5 bases). Trimming took 4 bases from V and 0 from J, leaving 9 bases between them. This CDR3 has 13 residues. Germline CDR1 reads SQVTM; CDR2 reads ANQGSEA.

This sequence joins TRBV27 and TRBJ2-7; TRBD1 might be the D (5 bases). Trimming left V 4 bases short and J 0 bases short, with 13 bases between. Per the germline V gene, CDR1 is MNHEY and CDR2 is SMNVEV (reference sequence). The CDR3 sequence is 15 residues long. DNA of the CDR3: TGTGCCAGCAGTTCGACAGCTCCGAGCTCCTACGAGCAGTACTTC. The encoded protein is CASSSTAPSSYEQYF.

The gene calls are TRBV6-5 and TRBJ2-1; D is possibly TRBD1 (6 bases). CDR3 length: 15 amino acids. Deletions cut 4 bases from V and 4 bases from J, with 14 bases between. The germline V gene encodes CDR1 MNHEY and CDR2 SVGAGI. In DNA form, the CDR3 reads TGTGCCAGCAGTTTACATTCCCAGGGGTACAATGAGCAGTTCTTC. Protein: CASSLHSQGYNEQFF.

This sequence joins TRBV30 and TRBJ1-5; possibly TRBD1 for D (6 bases). Trimming pared 2 bases from V and 4 bases from J, leaving 12 bases between. The germline V gene encodes CDR1 GTSNPN and CDR2 SVGIG (reference sequence). CDR3 length equals 14 residues. The CDR3 loop reads CAWSRGQPNQPQHF. The CDR3 bases are TGTGCCTGGAGTAGAGGACAGCCGAATCAGCCCCAGCATTTT.

The chain recombines TRBV5-1 with TRBJ2-5; D is uncertain. Between the trimmed V and J ends, which lost 1 base and 4 bases, there was a span of 11 bases. The CDR3 totals 14 residues. Per germline, CDR1 SGHRS and CDR2 YFSETQ. In DNA form, the CDR3 reads TGCGCCAGCAGCTTGACAGCTCCCGGAGAGACCCAGTACTTC. Protein: CASSLTAPGETQYF.

The V gene is TRBV9, the J gene TRBJ2-1, with 8 bases lining up with TRBD2. Germline trimming cut 0 bases from V and 3 bases from J; bases unmatched to any gene: 5. The CDR3 is 16 residues long. From germline, CDR1 is SGDLS and CDR2 YYNGEE. CDR3 residues: CASSVGIAGLYNEQFF. The CDR3 nucleotides are TGTGCCAGCAGCGTAGGAATAGCGGGGCTCTACAATGAGCAGTTCTTC.

The chain carries TRBV6-5 and TRBJ1-2; TRBD1 matches 8 bases. The germline CDR1 and CDR2 sequences are MNHEY and SVGAGI. CDR3 length: 14 residues. V trimming: 6 bases; J trimming: 7 bases; junction bases outside the gene matches: 10. CDR3 residues: CASSRGQGSFGYTF. The CDR3 DNA reads as TGTGCCAGCAGCCGAGGACAGGGTTCGTTTGGCTACACCTTC.

This clone was seen a single time. The chain recombines TRBV5-6 with TRBJ1-1; the D gene is possibly TRBD1 (5 bases). Trimming took off 2 bases at V and 5 bases at J, with 10 bases between the two ends. Germline assignment: CDR1 SGHDT and CDR2 YYEEEE. This CDR3 has 13 residues. CDR3 sequence (DNA): TGTGCCAGCAGCTTCGGGGGTTATACTGAAGCTTTCTTT. Its protein product is CASSFGGYTEAFF.

The rearrangement joins TRBV9 to TRBJ2-2; 9 bases map to TRBD2. The CDR3 loop spans 17 amino acids. J lost 0 bases, V lost 3 bases, and 6 bases had no gene match. Germline V gives CDR1 SGDLS, CDR2 YYNGEE. CDR3 DNA: TGTGCCAGCAGCGCCAAGCGGGAGGCGCCGAACACCGGGGAGCTGTTTTTT. The encoded protein is CASSAKREAPNTGELFF.

The chain combines TRBV20-1 with TRBJ1-4, with D possibly being TRBD1 (5 bases). The CDR3 covers 11 residues. Looked up from germline, CDR1 is DFQATT and CDR2 is SNEGSKA (reference sequence). Trimming cost V 6 bases and J 4 bases, with 6 bases left between them. The CDR3 loop reads CSARVNEKLFF. The CDR3 DNA follows: TGCAGTGCCAGGGTTAATGAAAAACTGTTTTTT.

The chain recombines TRBV2 with TRBJ1-4; D may be TRBD1 (5 bases). V dropped 2 bases and J dropped 3 bases, with 13 bases sitting between them. This CDR3 comprises 16 residues. CDR1 is SNHLY, CDR2 FYNNEI, per germline. CDR3 region: CASSERGLGPNEKLFF. The DNA for the CDR3 is TGTGCCAGCAGTGAAAGGGGATTGGGGCCTAATGAAAAACTGTTTTTT.